This passage covers 8 T cell receptor beta chains from one sample sequenced in a study of technical replicates of blood from several donors (dated by TCRdb to the late 2010s). Libraries were made using the immunoSEQ multiplex PCR assay. Drawn from immuneACCESS, this table holds only the in-frame rearrangements with V and J called that TCRdb kept. Clones are partly lost; checked studies trace under half to an unresolved V gene and leave the rest unexplained. This sample holds 76,000 or so clones; approximately 86% were observed only once. Roughly 4.5% of the sample lies in the top ten. Sequencing was carried out using PBMCs. The receptors here all came from a human donor in good health. Some clones in this sample may be carry-over from other donors' samples.

The chain employs TRBV30 and TRBJ2-7, with a weak D call TRBD1 (6 bases). Germline-derived CDR1 and CDR2 are GTSNPN and SVGIG (reference sequence). Trimming stripped 0 bases from V and 10 bases from J, with 13 bases between. This CDR3 contains 12 residues. CDR3 residues: CAWSVLTGIQYF. Written as DNA, the CDR3 is TGTGCCTGGAGTGTACTGACAGGAATCCAGTACTTC.

This chain links TRBV7-9 with TRBJ2-1; TRBD2 matches at 7 bases. V shed 5 bases, J shed 3 bases, and the junction held 10 bases outside the gene matches. The CDR3 totals 16 residues. The V gene's germline CDR1 is SEHNR and CDR2 FQNEAQ (reference sequence). The CDR3 DNA reads as TGTGCCAGCAGCCCCCGGGTAGCGGGTATCTACAATGAGCAGTTCTTC. Protein product: CASSPRVAGIYNEQFF.

The rearrangement uses TRBV4-2 and TRBJ2-5; 8 bases fit TRBD2. J was trimmed by 5 bases and V by 0 bases; bases with no gene match: 5. This CDR3 spans 15 amino acids. The germline gives CDR1 LGHNA, CDR2 YNFKEQ. CDR3 nucleotides: TGTGCCAGCAGCCAAGATAGTGGCGGGGGGGAGACCCAGTACTTC. Protein sequence: CASSQDSGGGETQYF.

This clone was picked up a small number of times. The V and J genes are TRBV6-5 and TRBJ1-6, with a possible D match to TRBD1 (6 bases). V lost 10 bases, J lost 10 bases, and 14 bases lay in between. The V gene's germline CDR1 is MNHEY and CDR2 SVGAGI. This CDR3 is 12 amino acids long. The DNA of the CDR3 is TGTGCCACCCAGGACAGAAGATCACCCCTCCACTTT. Protein product: CATQDRRSPLHF.

The chain links TRBV2 to TRBJ1-4; no definite D call. Germline V CDR1 and CDR2: SNHLY, FYNNEI. Trimming removed 8 bases from V and 2 bases from J, with 9 bases in between. This CDR3 comprises 13 residues. CDR3 bases: TGTGCCAGCGTGAGCGGGACTAATGAAAAACTGTTTTTT. It encodes CASVSGTNEKLFF.

This chain connects TRBV10-2 to TRBJ2-7; weak D call: TRBD1 (5 bases). Germline V CDR1 and CDR2: WSHSY, SAAADI. V was pared by 10 bases and J by 2 bases, with 15 bases between. The CDR3 contains 13 residues. The CDR3 DNA reads TGCGCCATACAGGACGGATTTACCTACGAGCAGTACTTC. Protein: CAIQDGFTYEQYF.

The rearrangement uses TRBV4-3 and TRBJ1-1; perhaps TRBD1 as D (5 bases). The germline V gene encodes CDR1 LGHNA and CDR2 YSLEER. The V end lost 1 base, the J end lost 8 bases, and 14 bases lay between the germline ends. The CDR3 spans 14 residues. The DNA for the CDR3 is TGCGCCAGCAGCCAAGGGGAAAAGAGGACAGAAGCTTTCTTT. Translating it yields CASSQGEKRTEAFF.

The CDR3 bases are TGTGCCAGCAGCTTAGGCCGACTGATGAACACTGAAGCTTTCTTT. Translating gives CASSLGRLMNTEAFF. The V call is TRBV7-8, the J call TRBJ1-1; D not certain. This CDR3 contains 15 residues. Trimming left V 1 base short and J 0 bases short, with 9 bases between. Germline CDR1 reads SGHVS; CDR2 reads FQNEAQ.